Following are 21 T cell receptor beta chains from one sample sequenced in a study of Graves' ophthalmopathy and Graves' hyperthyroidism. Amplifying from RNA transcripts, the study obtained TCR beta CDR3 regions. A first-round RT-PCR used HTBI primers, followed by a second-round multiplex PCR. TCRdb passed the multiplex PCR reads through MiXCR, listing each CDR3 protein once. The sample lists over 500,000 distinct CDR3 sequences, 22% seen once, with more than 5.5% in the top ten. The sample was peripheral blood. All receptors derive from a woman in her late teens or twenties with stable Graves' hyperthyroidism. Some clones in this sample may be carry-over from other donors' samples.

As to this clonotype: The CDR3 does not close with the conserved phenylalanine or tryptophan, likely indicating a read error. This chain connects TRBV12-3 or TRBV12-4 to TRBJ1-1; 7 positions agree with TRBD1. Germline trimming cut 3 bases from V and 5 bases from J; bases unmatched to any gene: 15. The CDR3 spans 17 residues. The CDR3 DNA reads TGTGCCAGCAGTTTTTACCCGACAGGGCGAATTGATACTGAAGCTTTCGTT. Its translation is CASSFYPTGRIDTEAFV.

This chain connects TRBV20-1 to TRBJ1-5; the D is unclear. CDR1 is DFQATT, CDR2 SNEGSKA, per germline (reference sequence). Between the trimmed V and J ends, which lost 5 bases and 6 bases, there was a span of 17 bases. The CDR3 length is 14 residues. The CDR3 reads CSAPYAGGGQPQHF. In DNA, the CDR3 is TGCAGTGCTCCGTATGCGGGAGGTGGTCAGCCCCAGCATTTT.

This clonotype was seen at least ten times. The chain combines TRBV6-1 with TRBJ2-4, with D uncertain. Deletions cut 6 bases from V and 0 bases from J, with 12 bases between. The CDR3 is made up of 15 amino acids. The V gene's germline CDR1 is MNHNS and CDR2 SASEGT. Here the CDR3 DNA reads TGTGCCAGCAGCAAGAGGTGGATAGCCAAAAACATTCAGTACTTC. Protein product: CASSKRWIAKNIQYF.

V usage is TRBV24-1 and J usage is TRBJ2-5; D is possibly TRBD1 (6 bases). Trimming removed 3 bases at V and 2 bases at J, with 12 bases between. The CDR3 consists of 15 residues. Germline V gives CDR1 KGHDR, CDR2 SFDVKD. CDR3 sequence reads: CATSDPGTIQETQYF. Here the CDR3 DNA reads TGTGCCACCAGTGATCCCGGGACAATACAAGAGACCCAGTACTTC.

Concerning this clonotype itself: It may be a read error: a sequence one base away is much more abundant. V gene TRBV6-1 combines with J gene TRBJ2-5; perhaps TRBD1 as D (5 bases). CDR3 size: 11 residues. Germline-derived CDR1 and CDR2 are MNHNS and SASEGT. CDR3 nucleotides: TGTGCCGGCAGGGACCAAGAGACCCAGTACTTC. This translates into CAGRDQETQYF.

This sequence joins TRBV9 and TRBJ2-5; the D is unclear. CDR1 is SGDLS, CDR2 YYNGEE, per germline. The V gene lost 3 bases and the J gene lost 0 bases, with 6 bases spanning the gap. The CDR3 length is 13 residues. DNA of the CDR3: TGTGCCAGCAGCGGACGCCACCAAGAGACCCAGTACTTC. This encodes CASSGRHQETQYF.

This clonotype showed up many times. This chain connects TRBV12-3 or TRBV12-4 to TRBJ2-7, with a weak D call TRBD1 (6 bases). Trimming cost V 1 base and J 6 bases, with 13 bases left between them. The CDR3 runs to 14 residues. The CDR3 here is CASSLVLRGSEQYF. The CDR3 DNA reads TGTGCCAGCAGTTTAGTATTGAGGGGGAGCGAGCAGTACTTC.

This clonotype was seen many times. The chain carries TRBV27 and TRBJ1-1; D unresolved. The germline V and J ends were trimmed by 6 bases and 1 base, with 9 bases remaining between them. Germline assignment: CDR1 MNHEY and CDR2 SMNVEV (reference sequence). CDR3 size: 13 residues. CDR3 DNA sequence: TGTGCCAGCAGCTTCACATCGAACACTGAAGCTTTCTTT. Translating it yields CASSFTSNTEAFF.

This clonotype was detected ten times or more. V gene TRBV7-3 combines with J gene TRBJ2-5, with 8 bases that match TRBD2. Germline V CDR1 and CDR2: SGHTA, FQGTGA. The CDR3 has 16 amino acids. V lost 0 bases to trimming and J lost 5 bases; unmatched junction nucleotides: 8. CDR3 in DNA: TGTGCCAGCAGCTTAACCGGCGGGGGGCGAATCGAGACCCAGTACTTC. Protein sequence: CASSLTGGGRIETQYF.

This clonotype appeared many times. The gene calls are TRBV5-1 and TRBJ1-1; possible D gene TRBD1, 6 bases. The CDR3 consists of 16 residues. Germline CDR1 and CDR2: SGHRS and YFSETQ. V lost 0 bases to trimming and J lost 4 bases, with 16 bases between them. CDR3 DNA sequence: TGCGCCAGCAGCTTGGGGACAGCCACGATGGCCACTGAAGCTTTCTTT. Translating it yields CASSLGTATMATEAFF.

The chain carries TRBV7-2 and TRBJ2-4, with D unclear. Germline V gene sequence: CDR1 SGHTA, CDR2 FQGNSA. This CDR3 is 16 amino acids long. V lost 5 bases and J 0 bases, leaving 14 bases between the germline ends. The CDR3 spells CASSLGPFVAKNIQYF. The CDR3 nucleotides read TGTGCCAGCAGCCTCGGACCCTTTGTAGCCAAAAACATTCAGTACTTC.

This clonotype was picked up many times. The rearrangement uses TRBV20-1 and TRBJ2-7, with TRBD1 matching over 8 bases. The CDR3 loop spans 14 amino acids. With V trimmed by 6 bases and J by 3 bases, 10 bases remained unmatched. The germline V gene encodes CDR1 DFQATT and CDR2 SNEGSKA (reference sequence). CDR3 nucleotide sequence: TGCAGTGCCAAAATCGCGGGACAGGTCTACGAGCAGTACTTC. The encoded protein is CSAKIAGQVYEQYF.

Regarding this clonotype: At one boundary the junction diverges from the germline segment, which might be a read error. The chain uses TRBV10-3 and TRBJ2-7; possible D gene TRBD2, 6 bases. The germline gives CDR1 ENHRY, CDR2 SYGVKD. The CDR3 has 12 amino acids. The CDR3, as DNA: TGTGCCATAAGTGGAGGGCCGGACGAGCAGTACTTC. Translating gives CAISGGPDEQYF.

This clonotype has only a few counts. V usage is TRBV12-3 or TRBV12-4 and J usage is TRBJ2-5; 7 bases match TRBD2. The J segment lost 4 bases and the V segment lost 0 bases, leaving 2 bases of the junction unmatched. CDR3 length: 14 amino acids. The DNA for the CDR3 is TGTGCCAGCAGTTTAGCAGGGAGGGGAGAGACCCAGTACTTC. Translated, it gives CASSLAGRGETQYF.

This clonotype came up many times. The CDR3 DNA reads as TGTGCCAGCAGCCAGGGGGCTAAGCCCCAGCATTTT. Translated, it gives CASSQGAKPQHF. V gene TRBV12-3 or TRBV12-4 combines with J gene TRBJ1-5; the match to TRBD1 covers 8 bases. V dropped 6 bases and J dropped 8; count of bases not matched to a gene: 3. The length of the CDR3 is 12 residues.

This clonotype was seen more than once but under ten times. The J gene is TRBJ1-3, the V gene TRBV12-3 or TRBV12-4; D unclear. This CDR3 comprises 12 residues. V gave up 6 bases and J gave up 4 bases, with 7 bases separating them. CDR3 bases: TGTGCCAGCAGCTCAATGGGAAACACCATATATTTT. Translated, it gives CASSSMGNTIYF.

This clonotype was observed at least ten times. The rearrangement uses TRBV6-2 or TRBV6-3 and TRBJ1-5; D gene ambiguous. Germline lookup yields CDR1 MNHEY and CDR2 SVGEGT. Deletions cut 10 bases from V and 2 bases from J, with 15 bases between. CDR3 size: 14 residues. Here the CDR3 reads CATLKPVGNQPQHF. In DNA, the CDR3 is TGTGCCACCCTGAAGCCCGTTGGCAATCAGCCCCAGCATTTT.

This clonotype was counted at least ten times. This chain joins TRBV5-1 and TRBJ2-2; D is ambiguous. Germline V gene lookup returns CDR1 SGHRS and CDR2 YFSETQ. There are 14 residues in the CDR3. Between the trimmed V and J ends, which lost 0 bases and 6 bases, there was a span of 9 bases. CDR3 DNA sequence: TGCGCCAGCAGCTTGGGGACGAGCCCCGGGGAGCTGTTTTTT. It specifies CASSLGTSPGELFF.

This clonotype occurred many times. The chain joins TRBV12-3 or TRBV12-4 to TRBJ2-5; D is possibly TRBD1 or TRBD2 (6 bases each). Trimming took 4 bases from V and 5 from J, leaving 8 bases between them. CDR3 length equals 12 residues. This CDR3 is CASSWRGETQYF. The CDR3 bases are TGTGCCAGCAGTTGGAGGGGGGAGACCCAGTACTTC.

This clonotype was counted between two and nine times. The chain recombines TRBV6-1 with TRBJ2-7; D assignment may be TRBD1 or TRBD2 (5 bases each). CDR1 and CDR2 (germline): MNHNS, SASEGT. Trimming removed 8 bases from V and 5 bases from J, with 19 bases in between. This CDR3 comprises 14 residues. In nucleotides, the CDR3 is TGTGCCAGCCCGCGAGCGGCAGGGTCCCACGAGCAGTACTTC. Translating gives CASPRAAGSHEQYF.

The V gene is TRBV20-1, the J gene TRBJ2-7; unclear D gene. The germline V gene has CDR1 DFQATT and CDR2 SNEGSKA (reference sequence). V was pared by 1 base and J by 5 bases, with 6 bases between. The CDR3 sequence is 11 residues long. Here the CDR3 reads CSARAGDEQYF. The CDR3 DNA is TGCAGTGCTAGAGCTGGGGACGAGCAGTACTTC.